A few counts support the clone carrying this T cell receptor beta chain. No antigen is known for it. The source of the sample is a study of T-cell reconstitution after alpha-beta-depleted transplantation in children. Study observations and caveats: Reportedly, roughly two months post-transplant, alpha-beta T cells arose from several hundred expanded graft clones. Some patients showed high day-60 TCRbeta diversity, which derived from surviving recipient T cells and thymic progenitors. Newly produced T cells mostly accounted for T-cell counts and diversity one year post-transplant.

The library targeted TCRbeta and was prepared with unique molecular identifiers. TCRdb used MiXCR to reprocess the PCR reads, holding one entry per CDR3 protein. Of about 980,000 distinct CDR3 sequences listed, about 29% are singletons. CDR1 SGHRS and CDR2 YFSETQ come from the germline V gene. The V end was cut by 0 bases, the J end by 4 bases, with 12 bases between. The CDR3 spans 15 residues. The V gene is TRBV5-1, the J gene TRBJ2-3, with a tentative D call TRBD2 (5 bases). Material: PBMCs, mostly from graft donor cells, obtained 360 days after TCRalphabeta/CD19-depleted stem cell transplant. The sequence came from a boy under three years old who had a stem cell transplant for SCID, so the T cells may come from the graft donor. CDR3 in amino acids: CASSLAGIGSDTQYF. The CDR3 bases are TGCGCCAGCAGCTTGGCCGGGATTGGATCAGATACGCAGTATTTT.